The 27 T cell receptor beta chains presented below share a single source sample, sequenced in a study of OX40 agonist ivuxolimab in advanced cancers. Here immunoSEQ multiplex PCR was the method, and the copy in TCRdb shows in-frame clones only, minus some. The table has roughly 60,000 clones, almost 95% seen once. Sequencing used CD4+ or CD8+ T cells sorted from blood, obtained in a trial of the OX40 agonist ivuxolimab. These receptors originate from an adult with an advanced solid tumor such as melanoma, head and neck, liver or kidney cancer.

Note on this clone: Other DNA sequences in the same sample also yield this CDR3. The rearrangement joins TRBV5-1 to TRBJ2-5; 11 nucleotides line up with TRBD1. Germline trimming cut 0 bases from V and 4 bases from J; bases unmatched to any gene: 5. CDR1 is SGHRS and CDR2 is YFSETQ in the germline V gene. The CDR3 has 16 amino acids. CDR3 sequence reads: CASSLAGTGGRETQYF. The CDR3 region has the DNA TGCGCCAGCAGCTTGGCCGGGACAGGGGGGCGAGAGACCCAGTACTTC.

This rearrangement joins TRBV29-1 to TRBJ1-1; a weak D match, TRBD1 (6 bases). Germline CDR1 SQVTM, CDR2 ANQGSEA. V was pared by 8 bases and J by 5 bases, with 15 bases between. This CDR3 spans 12 amino acids. The CDR3, as DNA: TGCAGCACCCCGGGACACGGGACTGAAGCTTTCTTT. Protein product: CSTPGHGTEAFF.

V usage is TRBV7-9 and J usage is TRBJ1-5; D call uncertain. This CDR3 spans 12 amino acids. V was cut by 2 bases and J by 6 bases, with 5 bases left in between. Per the germline V gene, CDR1 is SEHNR and CDR2 is FQNEAQ (reference sequence). Here the CDR3 reads CASSLYPQPQHF. In nucleotides, the CDR3 is TGTGCCAGCAGCTTATACCCTCAGCCCCAGCATTTT.

This chain connects TRBV7-3 to TRBJ1-2; a weak D match, TRBD1 (5 bases). CDR1 and CDR2 from the germline V gene are SGHTA and FQGTGA. V was clipped by 5 bases and J by 4 bases, with 14 bases between them. The CDR3 totals 14 residues. CDR3 coding DNA: TGTGCCAGCAGCCCGACAGCTACTGGCTATGGCTACACCTTC. It encodes CASSPTATGYGYTF.

The chain carries TRBV30 and TRBJ2-7, with a tentative D call TRBD2 (5 bases). Germline values: CDR1 GTSNPN, CDR2 SVGIG (reference sequence). V gave up 1 base and J gave up 4 bases, with 11 bases separating them. The CDR3 covers 13 residues. The CDR3 nucleotides are TGTGCCTGGAGTGGGGGAGTTGGTTACGAGCAGTACTTC. Protein: CAWSGGVGYEQYF.

The chain couples TRBV9 to TRBJ1-4, with D unclear. V gave up 0 bases and J gave up 4 bases, with 13 bases separating them. The CDR3 has 16 residues. The germline gives CDR1 SGDLS, CDR2 YYNGEE. As DNA, the CDR3 is TGTGCCAGCAGCGTAGGTGTCTCTCGTTTTAATGAAAAACTGTTTTTT. This codes for CASSVGVSRFNEKLFF.

In its sample, this clone was seen once. DNA for the CDR3: TGTGCCACCAGCTCTCTGAGACAGGCTGGGGATCAGCCCCAGCATTTT. This translates into CATSSLRQAGDQPQHF. The V gene is TRBV15, the J gene TRBJ1-5, with D possibly being TRBD1 (6 bases). The CDR3 loop spans 16 amino acids. CDR1 is LNHNV and CDR2 is YYDKDF in the germline V gene (reference sequence). V was clipped by 5 bases and J by 5 bases, with 19 bases between them.

This clone is labeled large. The chain couples TRBV10-2 to TRBJ2-7, with 8 bases identical to TRBD1. CDR1 WSHSY and CDR2 SAAADI come from the germline V gene. CDR3 length equals 14 residues. Losses at the gene ends were 6 bases for V and 2 bases for J; bases not matched to a gene: 6. The CDR3 coding sequence is TGCGCCAGCAGCGGACAGGGACTCACCTACGAGCAGTACTTC. Protein sequence: CASSGQGLTYEQYF.

This sequence joins TRBV4-3 and TRBJ2-1; possibly TRBD2 for D (5 bases). This CDR3 comprises 16 residues. Germline CDR1 and CDR2: LGHNA and YSLEER. V shed 1 base and J shed 1 base, with 11 bases lying between them. The CDR3 nucleotides read TGCGCCAGCAGCCAAGGAAGCGGTAGGTCCTACAATGAGCAGTTCTTC. Protein product: CASSQGSGRSYNEQFF.

This chain uses TRBV7-9 with TRBJ1-1; D possibly corresponds to TRBD1 (6 bases). The germline CDR1 and CDR2 sequences are SEHNR and FQNEAQ (reference sequence). The ends were cut back, 1 base at V and 2 bases at J, with 11 bases in the middle. The CDR3 is made up of 15 amino acids. CDR3 amino acids: CASSLVPRGNTEAFF. In nucleotides, the CDR3 is TGTGCCAGCAGCTTAGTTCCCAGGGGAAACACTGAAGCTTTCTTT.

The chain joins TRBV6-5 to TRBJ1-1; D remains ambiguous. CDR3 length: 10 amino acids. The germline CDR1 and CDR2 sequences are MNHEY and SVGAGI. Trimming removed 6 bases at V and 3 bases at J, with 2 bases between. The CDR3 nucleotides read TGTGCCAGCAGGGACACTGAAGCTTTCTTT. It is translated as CASRDTEAFF.

The count of this clone is one. The chain links TRBV4-3 to TRBJ2-1; 11 bases are shared with TRBD2. This CDR3 region has 19 residues. Unmatched junction bases numbered 9, after V lost 1 base and J lost 1 base. From germline, CDR1 is LGHNA and CDR2 YSLEER. CDR3 sequence reads: CASSQVMFASGGSYNEQFF. The CDR3 DNA follows: TGCGCCAGCAGCCAAGTGATGTTTGCTAGCGGGGGGTCCTACAATGAGCAGTTCTTC.

The rearrangement links TRBV28 to TRBJ2-5, with TRBD1 matching 10 bases. CDR1 is MDHEN and CDR2 is SYDVKM in the germline V gene. The junction had 5 bases not matched to a gene; V was cut back by 2 bases and J by 2 bases. The CDR3 contains 16 residues. The CDR3 DNA follows: TGTGCCAGCAGTTTAGGACAGGGGGTCAGACAAGAGACCCAGTACTTC. This translates into CASSLGQGVRQETQYF.

The rearrangement links TRBV6-5 to TRBJ2-2; tentative D call: TRBD2 (6 bases). Germline loops: CDR1 MNHEY, CDR2 SVGAGI. The CDR3 has 14 residues. V was cut by 6 bases and J by 5 bases, with 13 bases left in between. CDR3 region: CASSLGAGTGELFF. The CDR3 nucleotides are TGTGCCAGCAGCTTGGGCGCGGGGACCGGGGAGCTGTTTTTT.

This clone was counted once. The gene calls are TRBV28 and TRBJ2-2; maybe TRBD1 (6 bases). The CDR3 sequence is 15 residues long. Germline values: CDR1 MDHEN, CDR2 SYDVKM. The ends were cut back, 6 bases at V and 4 bases at J, with 15 bases in the middle. For the CDR3, the DNA is TGTGCCAGCAGATCCGGACAGACGGGCACCGGGGAGCTGTTTTTT. Protein: CASRSGQTGTGELFF.

This rearrangement joins TRBV9 to TRBJ2-3, with 12 bases lining up with TRBD2. There are 13 residues in the CDR3. Germline trimming cut 2 bases from V and 14 bases from J; bases unmatched to any gene: 6. CDR1 and CDR2 (germline): SGDLS, YYNGEE. The CDR3: CASSVRLAGVTYF. Here the CDR3 DNA reads TGTGCCAGCAGCGTTCGACTAGCGGGAGTAACGTATTTT.

V usage is TRBV7-9 and J usage is TRBJ2-7; D is tentatively TRBD1 or TRBD2 (6 bases each). CDR1 SEHNR and CDR2 FQNEAQ come from the germline V gene (reference sequence). Between the trimmed V and J ends, which lost 1 base and 0 bases, there was a span of 19 bases. The CDR3 sequence is 18 residues long. CDR3: CASSLGGGLAIPSYEQYF. The CDR3 nucleotides are TGTGCCAGCAGCTTAGGAGGGGGGCTCGCGATTCCCTCCTACGAGCAGTACTTC.

The rearrangement uses TRBV7-8 and TRBJ2-7; 7 bases map to TRBD1. Germline loops: CDR1 SGHVS, CDR2 FQNEAQ. The CDR3 loop spans 13 amino acids. Trimming removed 1 base from V and 6 bases from J; junction bases left unmatched: 3. CDR3 nucleotide sequence: TGTGCCAGCAGCTTAGGGGGACAGTTCGAGCAGTACTTC. Amino acid sequence: CASSLGGQFEQYF. The full variable domain, in which reference TRBV7-8 and TRBJ2-7 provide the parts outside the CDR3, is GAGVSQSPRYKVAKRGQDVALRCDPISGHVSLFWYQQALGQGPEFLTYFQNEAQLDKSGLPSDRFFAERPEGSVSTLKIQRTQQEDSAVYLCASSLGGQFEQYFGPGTRLTVT.

The J gene is TRBJ2-1, the V gene TRBV6-4; a possible D gene is TRBD2 (6 bases). The CDR3 runs to 16 residues. Germline loops: CDR1 MRHNA, CDR2 SNTAGT. Between the trimmed V and J ends, which lost 0 bases and 4 bases, there was a span of 13 bases. The CDR3 coding sequence is TGTGCCAGCAGTGACTCAGGGCGGGATGGATACAATGAGCAGTTCTTC. As protein: CASSDSGRDGYNEQFF.

This clone occurred a few times. The gene calls are TRBV7-6 and TRBJ2-7, with TRBD2 identical over 9 bases. J was trimmed by 3 bases and V by 5 bases; bases with no gene match: 8. In germline, CDR1 is SGHVS, CDR2 FNYEAQ. The CDR3 is 15 amino acids. The CDR3 spells CASSPGAGGYYEQYF. The CDR3 DNA is TGTGCCAGCAGCCCGGGCGCGGGAGGGTACTACGAGCAGTACTTC. Looking up the rest from reference TRBV7-6 and TRBJ2-7 gives the full variable domain: GAGVSQSPRYKVTKRGQDVALRCDPISGHVSLYWYRQALGQGPEFLTYFNYEAQQDKSGLPNDRFSAERPEGSISTLTIQRTEQRDSAMYRCASSPGAGGYYEQYFGPGTRLTVT.

This clone was detected only once. This chain's CDR3 is CASSITGTGVETQYF. The CDR3 bases are TGTGCCAGCAGCATTACCGGGACAGGGGTGGAGACCCAGTACTTC. V and J are TRBV11-3 and TRBJ2-5; 10 bases match TRBD1. The CDR3 is 15 residues long. Germline lookup yields CDR1 SGHNT and CDR2 YENEEA. With 5 bases clipped from V and 5 bases from J, the junction kept 8 bases outside the gene matches.

This chain links TRBV5-4 with TRBJ2-3; perhaps TRBD2 as D (6 bases). With 9 bases removed from V and 0 bases from J, the gap between germline ends came to 11 bases. CDR1 is SGHNT and CDR2 is YYREEE in the germline V gene (reference sequence). This CDR3 is 13 amino acids long. Here the CDR3 DNA reads TGTGCCAAAAAGGACTACAGCACAGATACGCAGTATTTT. Translating gives CAKKDYSTDTQYF.

The gene calls are TRBV9 and TRBJ2-7, with D possibly being TRBD1 or TRBD2 (5 bases each). V lost 3 bases, J lost 1 base, and 11 bases lay in between. From germline, CDR1 is SGDLS and CDR2 YYNGEE. This CDR3 is built from 14 residues. CDR3 amino acids: CASSEGTASYEQYF. The DNA for the CDR3 is TGTGCCAGCAGCGAGGGGACGGCTTCCTACGAGCAGTACTTC. Looking up the rest from reference TRBV9 and TRBJ2-7 gives the full variable domain: DSGVTQTPKHLITATGQRVTLRCSPRSGDLSVYWYQQSLDQGLQFLIQYYNGEERAKGNILERFSAQQFPDLHSELNLSSLELGDSALYFCASSEGTASYEQYFGPGTRLTVT.

V usage is TRBV28 and J usage is TRBJ2-1; D possibly corresponds to TRBD2 (6 bases). V was clipped by 5 bases and J by 4 bases, with 18 bases between them. CDR1 and CDR2 (germline): MDHEN, SYDVKM. The CDR3 runs 16 residues. CDR3 region: CASSQLIAGPYNEQFF. The CDR3 bases are TGTGCCAGCAGTCAACTCATCGCGGGGCCATACAATGAGCAGTTCTTC.

The rearrangement links TRBV4-2 to TRBJ1-5, with 8 bases identical to TRBD1. Unmatched junction bases numbered 10, after V lost 5 bases and J lost 4 bases. The CDR3 runs 16 residues. Germline V gene data show CDR1 as LGHNA and CDR2 as YNFKEQ. The chain's CDR3 is CASSALTGEGNQPQHF. DNA for the CDR3: TGTGCCAGCAGCGCATTGACAGGGGAGGGGAATCAGCCCCAGCATTTT.

In its sample, this clone was seen once. The gene calls are TRBV9 and TRBJ2-5, with D maybe TRBD1 (7 bases). With 3 bases removed from V and 5 bases from J, the gap between germline ends came to 20 bases. Germline values: CDR1 SGDLS, CDR2 YYNGEE. This CDR3 comprises 16 residues. The CDR3 here is CASSDPKTGRWETQYF. DNA of the CDR3: TGTGCCAGCAGCGACCCAAAGACAGGGAGGTGGGAGACCCAGTACTTC.

The chain joins TRBV11-3 to TRBJ2-7; 8 positions match TRBD2. The CDR3 consists of 17 residues. V shed 4 bases and J 2 bases; nucleotides not matched to a gene: 13. Germline values: CDR1 SGHNT, CDR2 YENEEA. In nucleotides, the CDR3 is TGTGCCAGCAGCTCGACAACCTCCGGGACTAGGGCCTACGAGCAGTACTTC. Amino acid sequence: CASSSTTSGTRAYEQYF.